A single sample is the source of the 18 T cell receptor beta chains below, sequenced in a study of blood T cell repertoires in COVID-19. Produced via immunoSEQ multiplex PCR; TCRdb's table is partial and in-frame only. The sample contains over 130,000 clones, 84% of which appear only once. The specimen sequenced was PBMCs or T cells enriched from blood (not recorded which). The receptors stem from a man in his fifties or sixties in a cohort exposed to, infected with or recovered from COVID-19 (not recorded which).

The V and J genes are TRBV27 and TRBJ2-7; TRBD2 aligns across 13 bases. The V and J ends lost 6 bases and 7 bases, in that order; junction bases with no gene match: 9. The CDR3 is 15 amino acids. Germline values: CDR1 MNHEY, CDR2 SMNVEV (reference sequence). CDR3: CASSSGTSGINEQYF. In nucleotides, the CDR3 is TGTGCCAGCAGCTCCGGGACTAGCGGGATAAATGAGCAGTACTTC.

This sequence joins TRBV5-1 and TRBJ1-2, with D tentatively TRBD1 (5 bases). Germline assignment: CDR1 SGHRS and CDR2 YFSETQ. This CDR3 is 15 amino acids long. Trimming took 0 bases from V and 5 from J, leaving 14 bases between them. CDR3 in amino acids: CASSLGFDRAYGYTF. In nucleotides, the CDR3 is TGCGCCAGCAGCTTGGGGTTTGACAGAGCGTATGGCTACACCTTC.

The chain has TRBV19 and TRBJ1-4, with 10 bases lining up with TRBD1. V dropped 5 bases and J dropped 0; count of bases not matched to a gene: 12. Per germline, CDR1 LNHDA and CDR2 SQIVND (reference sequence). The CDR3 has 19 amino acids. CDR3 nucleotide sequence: TGTGCCAGTAGTGTTACCGGGACAGGGGCCCCCGCAACTAATGAAAAACTGTTTTTT. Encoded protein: CASSVTGTGAPATNEKLFF.

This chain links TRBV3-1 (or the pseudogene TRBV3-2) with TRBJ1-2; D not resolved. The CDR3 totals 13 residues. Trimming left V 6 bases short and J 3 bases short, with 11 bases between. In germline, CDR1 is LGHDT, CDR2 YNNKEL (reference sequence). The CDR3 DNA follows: TGTGCCAGCAGGGATGAGAGGGACTATGGCTACACCTTC. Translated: CASRDERDYGYTF.

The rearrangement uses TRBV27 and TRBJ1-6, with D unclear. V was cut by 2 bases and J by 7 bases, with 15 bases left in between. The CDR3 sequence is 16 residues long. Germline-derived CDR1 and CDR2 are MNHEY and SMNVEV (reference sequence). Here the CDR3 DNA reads TGTGCCAGCAGTTTAGGAGGAGGTTTTCGGAATTCACCCCTCCACTTT. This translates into CASSLGGGFRNSPLHF.

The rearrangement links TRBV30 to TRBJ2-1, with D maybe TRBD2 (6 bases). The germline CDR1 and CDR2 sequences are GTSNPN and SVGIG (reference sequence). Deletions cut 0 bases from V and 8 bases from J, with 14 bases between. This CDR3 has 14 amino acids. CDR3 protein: CAWSVLTGGDEQFF. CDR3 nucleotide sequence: TGTGCCTGGAGTGTACTTACAGGAGGGGATGAGCAGTTCTTC.

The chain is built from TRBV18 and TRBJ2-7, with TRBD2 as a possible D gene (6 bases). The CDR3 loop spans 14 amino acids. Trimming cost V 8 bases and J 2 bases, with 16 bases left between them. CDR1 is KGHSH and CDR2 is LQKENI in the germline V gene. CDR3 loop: CASTRDGITYEQYF. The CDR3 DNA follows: TGTGCCAGCACGCGGGACGGGATAACCTACGAGCAGTACTTC.

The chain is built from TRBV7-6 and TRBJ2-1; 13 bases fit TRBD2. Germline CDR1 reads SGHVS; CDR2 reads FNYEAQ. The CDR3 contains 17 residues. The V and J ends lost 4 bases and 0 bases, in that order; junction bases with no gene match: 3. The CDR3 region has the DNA TGTGCCAGCAGCTCCTGGACTAGCGGGAGCTCCTACAATGAGCAGTTCTTC. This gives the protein CASSSWTSGSSYNEQFF.

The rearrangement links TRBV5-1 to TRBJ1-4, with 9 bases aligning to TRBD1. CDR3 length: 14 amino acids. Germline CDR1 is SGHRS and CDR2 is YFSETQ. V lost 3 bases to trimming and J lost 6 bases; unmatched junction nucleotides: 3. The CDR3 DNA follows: TGCGCCAGCAGCTACAGGGGGCTGCATGAAAAACTGTTTTTT. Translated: CASSYRGLHEKLFF.

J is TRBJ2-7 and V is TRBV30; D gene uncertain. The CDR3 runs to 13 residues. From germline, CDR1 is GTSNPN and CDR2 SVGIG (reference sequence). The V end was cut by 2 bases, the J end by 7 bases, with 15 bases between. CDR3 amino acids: CAWSFVIHQEQYF. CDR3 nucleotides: TGTGCCTGGAGTTTCGTTATTCATCAGGAGCAGTACTTC.

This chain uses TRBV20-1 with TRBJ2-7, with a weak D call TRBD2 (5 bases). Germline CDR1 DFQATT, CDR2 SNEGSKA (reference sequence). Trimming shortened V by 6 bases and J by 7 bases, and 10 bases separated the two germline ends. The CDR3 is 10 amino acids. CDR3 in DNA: TGCAGTGCCGCACCGGGGGAGCAGTACTTC. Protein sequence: CSAAPGEQYF.

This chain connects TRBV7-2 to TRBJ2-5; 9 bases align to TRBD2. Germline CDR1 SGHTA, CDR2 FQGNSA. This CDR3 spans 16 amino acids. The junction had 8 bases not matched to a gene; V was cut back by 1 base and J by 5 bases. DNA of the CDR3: TGTGCCAGCAGCTTAGGCGGCGGGAGGGCCCGGGAGACCCAGTACTTC. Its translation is CASSLGGGRARETQYF.

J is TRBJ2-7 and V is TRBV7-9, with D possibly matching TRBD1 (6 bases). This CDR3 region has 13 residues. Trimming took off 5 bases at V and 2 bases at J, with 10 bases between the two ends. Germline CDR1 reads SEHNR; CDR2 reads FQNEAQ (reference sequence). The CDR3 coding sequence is TGTGCCAGCAGCCAAAGGGGGACCTACGAGCAGTACTTC. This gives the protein CASSQRGTYEQYF.

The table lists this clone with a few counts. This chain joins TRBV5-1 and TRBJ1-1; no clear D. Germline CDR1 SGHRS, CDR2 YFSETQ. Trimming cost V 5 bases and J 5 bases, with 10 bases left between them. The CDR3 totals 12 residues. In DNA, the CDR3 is TGCGCCAGCAGGTGGGGAGAGACTGAAGCTTTCTTT. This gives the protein CASRWGETEAFF.

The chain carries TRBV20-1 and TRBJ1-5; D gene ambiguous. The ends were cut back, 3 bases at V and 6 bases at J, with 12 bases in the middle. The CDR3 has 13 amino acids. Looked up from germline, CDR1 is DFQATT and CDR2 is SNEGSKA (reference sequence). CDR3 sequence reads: CSASRAGSQPQHF. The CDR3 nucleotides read TGCAGTGCTAGTCGTGCGGGCAGTCAGCCCCAGCATTTT.

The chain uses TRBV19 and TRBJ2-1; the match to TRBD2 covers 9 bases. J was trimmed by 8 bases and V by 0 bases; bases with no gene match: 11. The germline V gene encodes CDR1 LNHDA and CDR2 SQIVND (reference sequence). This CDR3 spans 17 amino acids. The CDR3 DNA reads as TGTGCCAGTAGTATAGATCCCGCGGGAGGGCCCCAGGATGAGCAGTTCTTC. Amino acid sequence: CASSIDPAGGPQDEQFF. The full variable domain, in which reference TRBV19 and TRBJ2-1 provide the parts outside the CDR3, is DGGITQSPKYLFRKEGQNVTLSCEQNLNHDAMYWYRQDPGQGLRLIYYSQIVNDFQKGDIAEGYSVSREKKESFPLTVTSAQKNPTAFYLCASSIDPAGGPQDEQFFGPGTRLTVL.

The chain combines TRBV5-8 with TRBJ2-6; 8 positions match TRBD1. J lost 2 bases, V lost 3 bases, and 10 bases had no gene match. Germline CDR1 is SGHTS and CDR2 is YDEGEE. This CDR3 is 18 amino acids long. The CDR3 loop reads CASSSGQVPLPGANVLTF. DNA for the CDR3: TGTGCCAGCAGCTCGGGACAGGTGCCCCTGCCTGGGGCCAACGTCCTGACTTTC.

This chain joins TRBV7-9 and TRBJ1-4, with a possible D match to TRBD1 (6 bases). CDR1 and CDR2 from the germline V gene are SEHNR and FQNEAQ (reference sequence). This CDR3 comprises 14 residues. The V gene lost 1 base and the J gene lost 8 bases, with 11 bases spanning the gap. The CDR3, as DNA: TGTGCCAGCAGCTTAGAACAGGGTCGGGAAAAACTGTTTTTT. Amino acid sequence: CASSLEQGREKLFF.